This T cell receptor (beta chain) was captured by sequencing in a study of PD-L1 blockade in urothelial cancer. This sample's time point: peripheral blood 6 weeks after treatment start. Data came from immunoSEQ multiplex PCR; TCRdb stores just in-frame clones and leaves some out. The sample records under 40,000 clones, roughly nine tenths being singletons. Trimming cost V 6 bases and J 2 bases; bases outside gene matches: 7. The germline V gene encodes CDR1 SQVTM and CDR2 ANQGSEA. The CDR3 covers 14 residues. The source was PBMCs, collected around atezolizumab (anti-PD-L1) treatment. This sequence was found in a man older than 75 with urothelial cancer. The V call is TRBV29-1, the J call TRBJ1-5; 7 positions agree with TRBD1. CDR3: CSVGGQGGNQPQHF. In nucleotides, the CDR3 is TGCAGCGTAGGAGGTCAGGGGGGCAATCAGCCCCAGCATTTT.